Detailed here is one TCR beta chain. This clonotype came up a few times. The antigen it recognizes is unknown. Nothing much larger sits one base from this clone, and base qualities are not available. Preparation of the library involved PCR. For sequencing, an Illumina HiSeq 2500 was employed. Molecular barcoding was employed in the preparation of TCR libraries, with unique molecular identifiers being used to normalize TCRbeta repertoire quantification. TCRdb reanalyzed the raw reads on its own, using fastp at Q25 for trimming and MiXCR for clone calling, and kept in-frame beta chains. Duplicate CDR3 protein sequences are folded into a single record with the most common DNA and genes. This sample gives some 460,000 distinct CDR3 sequences in total; around 15% of them show up just once. The top ten clones comprise over 25% of the sample. This sample is part of a study of T-cell reconstitution after alpha-beta-depleted transplantation in children (TCRdb year 2016). Study-wide context: Using TCR repertoire profiling, the study quantitatively followed how T-cell immune reconstitution unfolded in children after TCRalphabeta/CD19-depleted allogeneic hematopoietic cell transplantation.

The treatment or condition label for this specimen denotes: allogeneic hematopoietic cell transplantation with graft depleted of TCRalphabeta T cells and CD19 B cells. Transplant recipients were children who received TCRalphabeta/CD19-depleted allogeneic hematopoietic cell grafts. Paper-wide results and their limitations: The apparently early recovery of alphabetaT-cell counts about two months after transplant reportedly depended on only several hundred rapidly expanded clones that came from non-depleted graft cells. The frequencies of hyperexpanded clones fell over the following months, and after one year, T-cell counts and TCRbeta diversity were mostly attributed to newly produced T cells. In some patients, high TCRbeta diversity at day 60 was attributed to recipient T cells and intrathymic progenitors that had survived conditioning.

The clonotype comes from a boy younger than two who had a stem cell transplant for Wiskott-Aldrich syndrome, so the T cells may come from the graft donor. The material sequenced was PBMCs, mostly from graft donor cells, taken 360 days after TCRalphabeta/CD19-depleted stem cell transplant.

DNA sequence: TGTGCCAGCAGCGGACAGGGGAAACGAGTTGTGGGGACAGATACGCAGTATTTT. Its protein reads: CASSGQGKRVVGTDTQYF. The V and J segments used are TRBV27 and TRBJ2-3, with 9 bases aligning to TRBD1. The CDR3 starts with the cysteine, ends with the phenylalanine, and has 18 residues. The DNA shown is the 54-base CDR3, in frame from base 1. The germline V gene (reference sequence) provides CDR1 MNHEY and CDR2 SMNVEV. V lost 6 bases and J lost 3 bases, and the count of bases not matched to a germline gene is 16.